A selection of T cell receptor beta chains follows, all from one sample in a study of blood T cell repertoires in COVID-19. The assay was immunoSEQ multiplex PCR, and TCRdb's table has in-frame clones only and misses some. The top ten hold 2% to 2.5% of the sample, which has 250,000 to 300,000 clones, roughly 92% seen once. The specimen was peripheral blood. The receptors originated from a woman aged 25 to 39 with COVID-19, enrolled during active disease. Both conserved end residues are part of each CDR3. D genes are given only for firm matches. Size tells how often a clone was seen (once, few, many) or the class of an expanded clone, and some rows leave it out.

>-|TRBJ1-2|TRBV19|14|-
TGTGCCAGTAGTATAGGGACAGCGAACGATGGCTACACCTTC
CASSIGTANDGYTF
>-|TRBJ1-2|TRBV2|12|TRBD1
TGTGCAGGACCGAGGACAGGGGATGGCTACACCTTC
CAGPRTGDGYTF
>-|TRBJ1-3|TRBV30|16|-
TGTGCCTGGAGTGTACTGGCCGGGGGGTTGGGGGACACCATATATTTT
CAWSVLAGGLGDTIYF
>once|TRBJ1-2|TRBV3-1/TRBV3-2|16|-
TGTGCCAGCAGCCGCGCTCGTGGGGGCCCCAACTATGGCTACACCTTC
CASSRARGGPNYGYTF
>-|TRBJ2-6|TRBV27|17|TRBD2
TGTGCCAGCAGTTTAGGGACTAGCGGCTCTGGGGCCAACGTCCTGACTTTC
CASSLGTSGSGANVLTF
>-|TRBJ2-3|TRBV29-1|14|-
TGCAGCGGACAGGTTGCAGGGGGGACAGATACGCAGTATTTT
CSGQVAGGTDTQYF
>-|TRBJ1-3|TRBV7-2|13|-
TGTGCCAGCAGCTTACTAGCTGGAAACACCATATATTTT
CASSLLAGNTIYF
>-|TRBJ2-7|TRBV5-6|14|-
TGTGCCAGCAGCTTTCTGGGAGAGGACTACGAGCAGTACTTC
CASSFLGEDYEQYF
>-|TRBJ2-5|TRBV6-5|14|-
TGTGCCAGCAGCCTTCCAGGGGGGTGGGAGACCCAGTACTTC
CASSLPGGWETQYF
>-|TRBJ1-1|TRBV27|14|-
TGTGCCAGCAGTCCCTGGACAGTGAACACTGAAGCTTTCTTT
CASSPWTVNTEAFF
>-|TRBJ2-7|TRBV10-1|12|TRBD2
TGCGCCAGCGGGGGGGATAGAGACGAGCAGTACTTC
CASGGDRDEQYF
>-|TRBJ1-4|TRBV27|15|-
TGTGCCAGCAGTTTAACGGACAGCGGAAGTGAAAAACTGTTTTTT
CASSLTDSGSEKLFF
>-|TRBJ1-5|TRBV7-8|18|TRBD1
TGTGCCAGCAGCTTAGTACAGGGGGCAGCTTATAGCAATCAGCCCCAGCATTTT
CASSLVQGAAYSNQPQHF
>-|TRBJ1-2|TRBV24-1|16|TRBD1
TGTGCCACCAGTGACACTACCGACAGGGGGCTCGGTGGCTACACCTTC
CATSDTTDRGLGGYTF
>-|TRBJ1-4|TRBV30|13|TRBD1
TGTGCCTGGAGACAGGGGCCGGAGGAAAAACTGTTTTTT
CAWRQGPEEKLFF
>-|TRBJ2-7|TRBV7-2|14|-
TGTGCCAGCAGCTTAACCCTAGTCACCTACGAGCAGTACTTC
CASSLTLVTYEQYF
>-|TRBJ1-3|TRBV9|15|TRBD1
TGTGCCAGCAGCGACGGACAGGGCTCTGGAAACACCATATATTTT
CASSDGQGSGNTIYF
>-|TRBJ2-5|TRBV27|15|TRBD2
TGTGCCAGCAGTTACGTAGCGGGAGCATGGGAGACCCAGTACTTC
CASSYVAGAWETQYF
>-|TRBJ2-5|TRBV27|13|-
TGTGCCAGCAGTCGTGACAGGACTGGGACCCAGTACTTC
CASSRDRTGTQYF
>few|TRBJ1-4|TRBV28|14|-
TGTGCCAGCAGTTTAAGGGGTGTTGATGAAAAACTGTTTTTT
CASSLRGVDEKLFF
>-|TRBJ2-1|TRBV14|17|TRBD2
TGTGCCAGCAGCCCTCTGGGACTAGCGGATCGGTTCCATGAGCAGTTCTTC
CASSPLGLADRFHEQFF
>-|TRBJ2-7|TRBV5-1|13|-
TGCGCCAGCAGCCCGACGGGTTCCTACGAGCAGTACTTC
CASSPTGSYEQYF
>-|TRBJ1-1|TRBV27|14|-
TGTGCCAGCAGTTTATTTACCGGGGTCGCTGAAGCTTTCTTT
CASSLFTGVAEAFF
>-|TRBJ2-2|TRBV27|14|-
TGTGCCAGCAGTTTGGGCGGGACCACCGGGGAGCTGTTTTTT
CASSLGGTTGELFF
>-|TRBJ2-1|TRBV5-1|16|-
TGCGCCAGCAGCTTGACAGGGTCGAGCTCCTACAATGAGCAGTTCTTC
CASSLTGSSSYNEQFF
>once|TRBJ2-7|TRBV14|14|TRBD2
TGTGCCAGCAGCCGGTTGGGAGGGCCGTACGAGCAGTACTTC
CASSRLGGPYEQYF
>-|TRBJ2-7|TRBV7-9|16|TRBD1
TGTGCCAGCGCCATACCGGGACAGGAGCGCTCCTACGAGCAGTACTTC
CASAIPGQERSYEQYF
>-|TRBJ2-2|TRBV28|13|TRBD2
TGTGCCAGCAGTTTCGGGGGGGCCGGGGAGCTGTTTTTT
CASSFGGAGELFF
>-|TRBJ1-2|TRBV6-1|16|-
TGTGCCAGCAGTGAAGTGGGGGGAGGGGTGTACTATGGCTACACCTTC
CASSEVGGGVYYGYTF
>-|TRBJ1-5|TRBV27|14|TRBD1
TGTGCCAGCAGTCATACAGGGGGCGAGGAGCCCCAGCATTTT
CASSHTGGEEPQHF
>-|TRBJ1-6|TRBV19|16|TRBD1
TGTGCCAGTAAGGAGACAGGGGGAGCCTATAATTCACCCCTCCACTTT
CASKETGGAYNSPLHF
>-|TRBJ1-5|TRBV15|14|-
TGTGCCACCAGCAGAGGGGAGGGCAATCAGCCCCAGCATTTT
CATSRGEGNQPQHF
>-|TRBJ2-7|TRBV20-1|11|-
TGCAGTGCGGGAGTCCCTCCGCAGCAGTACTTC
CSAGVPPQQYF
>-|TRBJ1-2|TRBV19|11|-
TGTGCCAGTAGTAACACGTATGGCTACACCTTC
CASSNTYGYTF
>few|TRBJ1-2|TRBV27|13|-
TGTGCCAGCAGTTTTAGGGGAAACTATGGCTACACCTTC
CASSFRGNYGYTF
>-|TRBJ2-3|TRBV28|21|TRBD1
TGTGCCAGCACCTTTTTAGCGGGACAGGGGACGGTCGGTTCTAGCACAGATACGCAGTATTTT
CASTFLAGQGTVGSSTDTQYF
>-|TRBJ2-2|TRBV27|16|-
TGTGCCAGCAGTTTAAATCCAGGGATGAACACCGGGGAGCTGTTTTTT
CASSLNPGMNTGELFF
>-|TRBJ1-1|TRBV6-5|14|TRBD1
TGTGCCAGCAGTTATACAGGGGCTGGCACTGAAGCTTTCTTT
CASSYTGAGTEAFF
>-|TRBJ2-7|TRBV15|17|-
TGTGCCACCAGCAGAGATTATTCCGGGAACCGTGGAGGCGAGCAGTACTTC
CATSRDYSGNRGGEQYF
>once|TRBJ2-7|TRBV30|13|TRBD1
TGTGCCTGGTCTGACAGGGGGGTCTACGAGCAGTACTTC
CAWSDRGVYEQYF
>-|TRBJ2-7|TRBV2|15|TRBD1
TGTGCCAGCAGCGCAGCAGGGGGCGTTACCTACGAGCAGTACTTC
CASSAAGGVTYEQYF
>-|TRBJ1-1|TRBV5-1|14|-
TGCGCCAGCAGTCAGGGAGGAGGAGGGACTGAAGCTTTCTTT
CASSQGGGGTEAFF
>-|TRBJ2-1|TRBV2|15|-
TGTGCCAGCAGTGTAGAGGCTGCTAGTGCGGGAGAGCAGTTCTTC
CASSVEAASAGEQFF
>-|TRBJ2-7|TRBV3-1/TRBV3-2|11|-
TGTGCCAGCAGCCAATATGACACCTACGACTTC
CASSQYDTYDF
>once|TRBJ1-2|TRBV28|12|-
TGTGCCAGTAGAGCGGGACGTTCAGGCTACACCTTC
CASRAGRSGYTF
>-|TRBJ2-2|TRBV27|15|-
TGTGCCAGCAGTTCCGGACACCCGAACACCGGGGAGCTGTTTTTT
CASSSGHPNTGELFF
>-|TRBJ2-5|TRBV27|15|-
TGTGCCAGCAGTCGGGCGGGGCTGAACCAAGAGACCCAGTACTTC
CASSRAGLNQETQYF
>-|TRBJ2-6|TRBV27|17|TRBD1
TGTGCCAGCAGCAAGGAAACGACAGGGTCCGGGGCCAACGTCCTGACTTTC
CASSKETTGSGANVLTF
>-|TRBJ1-3|TRBV7-8|12|-
TGTGCCAGCAGCGCACAAGGAAACACCATATATTTT
CASSAQGNTIYF
>-|TRBJ1-1|TRBV3-1/TRBV3-2|17|-
TGTGCCAGCAGACGCGGTCAGGGGCGAGGGATGAACACTGAAGCTTTCTTT
CASRRGQGRGMNTEAFF
>-|TRBJ2-7|TRBV5-6|11|-
TGTGCCAGCAGCTCTGGGGGGGAGCAGTACTTC
CASSSGGEQYF
>-|TRBJ1-6|TRBV4-1|15|-
TGCGCCAGCAGCCAAGAGGGGGGGGGAGGATCACCCCTCCACTTT
CASSQEGGGGSPLHF